One sample yielded the 21 T cell receptor delta chains listed below, sequenced in a study of γδ T cells in repeated Plasmodium falciparum infection. TCRdb reanalysed the multiplex PCR reads with CATT. The table shows 55,000 to 70,000 delta-chain clones, with 1.7% occurring only once. Flow sorting of PBMC yielded separate Vgamma9/Vdelta2+ and Vdelta2-negative gammadelta T cell populations for bulk repertoire analysis. Material: gamma-delta T cells from blood. These receptors were obtained from a pool of human donors (malaria-infected and uninfected, not separated).

Ten or more counts support this clone. Translating this DNA gives a protein that differs at residue 16 from the TCRdb one, which belongs to a much larger clone; a read error is likely, and the protein shown is this translation. This chain joins TRDV1 and TRDJ2, with 8 positions matching TRDD3. TCRdb leaves out the J gene; it was filled in here by matching the DNA to germline. V was clipped by 4 bases and J by 4 bases; unmatched bases: 32. This CDR3 has 24 amino acids. In germline, CDR1 is TSWWSYY, CDR2 QGS. The CDR3 DNA reads TGTGCTCTTGGGGTCACTCCTACGCCGAGGGTACTGGGGGTTCTCTGCGGCTCGACAGCACAACTCTTCTTT. Translation gives CALGVTPTPRVLGVLCGSTAQLFF.

This clone came up many times. TCRdb attributes to this sequence the protein of a much larger clone, which differs from the DNA translation at residue 16; a read error is likely, and the protein displayed is translated from the DNA. The CDR3 region has the DNA TGTGCCTGTGACACCGAGAGGGGATACTTTCGGACCGATAAACTCACCTTT. This codes for CACDTERGYFRTDKLTF. No J gene was named, though the V gene is TRDV2; the DNA was not compared with TRDD3, the D call given in the table. The CDR3 totals 17 residues. Germline V gives CDR1 GEAIGNYY, CDR2 EKD.

Only a few counts were recorded for this clone. The protein in TCRdb stems from a much larger clone and differs at residue 9 from this DNA's translation, likely a read error; here the protein is translated from the DNA. The chain is built from TRDV2 and TRDJ1; TRDD3 is a possible D gene (5 bases). Germline values: CDR1 GEAIGNYY, CDR2 EKD. The CDR3 is made up of 20 amino acids. V was trimmed by 3 bases and J by 0 bases, leaving 28 bases between them. The CDR3 protein is CACDHPQSLGSSAYTDKLIF. The CDR3 DNA reads TGTGCCTGTGACCATCCTCAATCCTTGGGATCATCTGCGTACACCGATAAACTCATCTTT.

On this clone: TCRdb's entry gives the protein of a much larger clone, which mismatches this DNA's translation at residue 3, likely from a read error; the protein reported here is translated from the DNA. The chain is built from TRDV1 and TRDJ1, with TRDD3 identical over 10 bases. No J gene is reported in TCRdb; it was inferred here by comparing the DNA with germline. The CDR3 has 21 residues. Germline CDR1 and CDR2: TSWWSYY and QGS. This chain's CDR3 is CAFGEIGLNTLTGGCSDKLIF. CDR3 bases: TGTGCTTTTGGGGAAATTGGCCTAAATACCCTTACTGGGGGATGTTCCGACAAACTCATCTTT.

This clone was recorded a few times. Translating this DNA gives a protein that differs at residue 12 from the TCRdb one, which belongs to a much larger clone; a read error is likely, and the protein shown is this translation. This rearrangement joins TRDV1 to TRDJ1; 9 bases are shared with TRDD3. Germline matching of the DNA provided the J gene here, since TCRdb leaves it blank. CDR1 TSWWSYY and CDR2 QGS come from the germline V gene. This CDR3 has 21 residues. The trim removed 2 bases at V and 0 bases at J, leaving 19 bases unmatched. In DNA, the CDR3 is TGTGCTCTTGGGGAAATGAACACCGGGGGATACTCAGTAAGGTACACCGATAAACTCATCTTT. Its protein product is CALGEMNTGGYSVRYTDKLIF.

About this clone itself: The TCRdb record carries a much larger clone's protein, which differs from this DNA's translation at residue 3; a read error is the likely cause, and the protein listed here is the DNA translation. The rearrangement links TRDV1 to TRDJ1; a weak D match, TRDD3 (6 bases). Germline V CDR1 and CDR2: TSWWSYY, QGS. The length of the CDR3 is 20 residues. CDR3 amino acids: CAPGELKGFLWGPTTDKLIF. CDR3 nucleotide sequence: TGTGCTCCTGGGGAACTCAAAGGTTTCCTGTGGGGGCCCACAACCGATAAACTCATCTTT.

As regards this clone: A far larger clone is a single base away, which makes a read error likely. Other DNA sequences in the sample encode the same CDR3. The chain combines TRDV1 with TRDJ1, with 8 nucleotides matching TRDD3. J was trimmed by 1 base and V by 0 bases; bases with no gene match: 16. The germline gives CDR1 TSWWSYY, CDR2 QGS. The length of the CDR3 is 20 residues. CDR3 nucleotide sequence: TGTGCTCTTGGGGAACTCTCCCGTGGGGATACAGGGGGGGGCACCGATAAACTCATCTTT. This codes for CALGELSRGDTGGGTDKLIF.

This chain uses TRDV1 with TRDJ1; a weak D match, TRDD3 (5 bases). The J gene is not listed in TCRdb, so it was assigned here from a DNA match to germline. This CDR3 has 19 amino acids. The germline V gene has CDR1 TSWWSYY and CDR2 QGS. With 2 bases removed from V and 3 bases from J, the gap between germline ends came to 25 bases. CDR3 loop: CALGEARRGWEAAPDKLIF. Written as DNA, the CDR3 is TGTGCTCTTGGGGAAGCTCGGCGGGGGTGGGAGGCGGCACCCGATAAACTCATCTTT.

This clone was observed many times. A much more abundant neighbour one base away suggests this may be a read error. Other DNA sequences from this sample encode an identical CDR3 as well. V and J are TRDV1 and TRDJ1; 11 positions agree with TRDD3. Losses at the gene ends were 3 bases for V and 8 bases for J; bases not matched to a gene: 14. CDR1 TSWWSYY and CDR2 QGS come from the germline V gene. This CDR3 region has 17 residues. The CDR3 sequence is CALGDLEIWGILDKLIF. The DNA for the CDR3 is TGTGCTCTTGGGGATCTGGAGATCTGGGGGATACTGGACAAACTCATCTTT.

Details on this clone: TCRdb pairs this DNA with a much larger clone's protein that differs at residue 11, likely a read error; the protein shown was translated from the DNA. The CDR3 loop is CALGVNPPSDVQCGIRTDKLIF. CDR3 in DNA: TGTGCTCTTGGTGTAAACCCGCCTTCCGACGTCCAATGTGGGATACGCACCGATAAACTCATCTTT. This rearrangement joins TRDV1 to TRDJ1, with 8 bases identical to TRDD3. This CDR3 has 22 residues. V trimming: 6 bases; J trimming: 1 base; junction bases outside the gene matches: 28. CDR1 is TSWWSYY and CDR2 is QGS in the germline V gene.

This clone was seen a handful of times. This DNA's translation differs at residue 18 from TCRdb's protein, which comes from a much larger clone; a read error is likely, and the protein shown is translated from the DNA. The chain has TRDV1 and TRDJ1; 10 positions match TRDD3. Per germline, CDR1 TSWWSYY and CDR2 QGS. The CDR3 runs to 21 residues. The CDR3 region has the DNA TGTGCTCTTGGGGTCTCCTTCTTCTTCCTACAAGGGGGATACGCGAACGATGAACTCATCTTT. It codes for CALGVSFFFLQGGYANDELIF.

Of note for this clone: A read error is likely here: a far larger clone is one base away. The sample holds other DNA sequences that translate to the same CDR3. The chain uses TRDV2 and TRDJ1; 13 nucleotides line up with TRDD3. In the absence of a J gene in TCRdb, the DNA was matched to germline to assign it here. The CDR3 extends over 23 amino acids. Germline CDR1 and CDR2: GEAIGNYY and EKD. DNA for the CDR3: TGCGCCTGTGACACCGTCCAAAATTTAGGAGTACTGGGGGATACGCGGGAACCCGATAAACTCATCTTT. This codes for CACDTVQNLGVLGDTREPDKLIF.

About this clone: TCRdb has a much larger clone's protein, which differs at residue 4 from the translation of this DNA, likely because of a read error; what is shown is the protein translated from the DNA. The chain combines TRDV1 with TRDJ1, with TRDD3 matching 7 bases. The CDR3 spans 20 residues. Germline CDR1 TSWWSYY, CDR2 QGS. With V trimmed by 7 bases and J by 2 bases, 25 bases remained unmatched. The DNA for the CDR3 is TGTGCTCTTGAGGCAATACCGGGGGATTTAAAAGGGCGTAAGACCGATAAACTCATCTTT. Translating gives CALEAIPGDLKGRKTDKLIF.

Many counts were recorded for this clone. Different DNA sequences within this sample yield the same CDR3. This chain links TRAV38-2/DV8 with TRDJ1, with TRDD3 identical over 7 bases. This CDR3 contains 16 residues. Germline V lookup: CDR1 TSESDYY, CDR2 QEAYKQQN. Trimming cost V 0 bases and J 0 bases; bases outside gene matches: 5. CDR3 in amino acids: CAYRSVSLGYTDKLIF. CDR3 nucleotides: TGTGCTTATAGGAGCGTTTCACTGGGGTACACCGATAAACTCATCTTT.

This clone was observed many times. TCRdb records a much larger clone's protein for this DNA, with a difference at residue 3 that likely arises from a read error; the protein given is the translation of the DNA. The chain employs TRDV1 and TRDJ1, with TRDD3 matching 7 bases. Germline V lookup: CDR1 TSWWSYY, CDR2 QGS. This CDR3 contains 19 residues. The CDR3 sequence is CAPGEPSSLGVHHTDKLIF. CDR3 DNA sequence: TGTGCTCCTGGGGAGCCTAGTAGTCTGGGGGTCCACCACACCGATAAACTCATCTTT.

Only a few counts were recorded for this clone. The protein in TCRdb stems from a much larger clone and differs at residue 7 from this DNA's translation, likely a read error; here the protein is translated from the DNA. CDR3 sequence: CALGESIQYWGVYTDKLIF. The CDR3 DNA reads as TGTGCTCTTGGGGAATCTATACAGTACTGGGGAGTGTACACCGATAAACTCATCTTT. V gene TRDV1 combines with J gene TRDJ1; 7 bases agree with TRDD3. In the absence of a J gene in TCRdb, the DNA was matched to germline to assign it here. Germline values: CDR1 TSWWSYY, CDR2 QGS. CDR3 size: 19 residues. The trim removed 2 bases at V and 0 bases at J, leaving 15 bases unmatched.

Concerning this clone: TCRdb attributes to this sequence the protein of a much larger clone, which differs from the DNA translation at residue 6; a read error is likely, and the protein displayed is translated from the DNA. This chain connects TRDV1 to TRDJ1; D is uncertain. The V end was cut by 4 bases, the J end by 0 bases, with 21 bases between. The CDR3 length is 18 residues. Germline lookup yields CDR1 TSWWSYY and CDR2 QGS. The CDR3 spells CALGVRRAQVEYTDKLIF. The CDR3 nucleotides are TGTGCTCTTGGGGTCCGTCGAGCCCAGGTCGAGTACACCGATAAACTCATCTTT.

This clone has a count of ten or more. TCRdb records a much larger clone's protein for this DNA, with a difference at residue 5 that likely arises from a read error; the protein given is the translation of the DNA. The rearrangement uses TRDV1 and TRDJ1, with TRDD2 identical over 8 bases. The J segment lost 7 bases and the V segment lost 3 bases, leaving 19 bases of the junction unmatched. The CDR3 has 18 amino acids. Germline CDR1 and CDR2: TSWWSYY and QGS. The CDR3 DNA follows: TGTGCTCTTGGGGATGTCTTCCTACGTCCGGGGGGGCTTCTTAAACTCATCTTT. Protein product: CALGDVFLRPGGLLKLIF.

This clone appeared many times. Other DNA sequences from this sample encode an identical CDR3 as well. The chain is built from TRDV1 and TRDJ1; 9 bases fit TRDD3. The CDR3 loop spans 23 amino acids. CDR1 TSWWSYY and CDR2 QGS come from the germline V gene. The trim removed 1 base at V and 3 bases at J, leaving 27 bases unmatched. The CDR3 sequence is CALGEPLLLLYWGNLETADKLIF. The CDR3 DNA reads as TGTGCTCTTGGGGAACCTCTCCTCCTCCTGTACTGGGGGAACCTGGAAACGGCCGATAAACTCATCTTT.

Note on this clone: TCRdb's protein for this DNA is that of a much larger clone and differs from the translation at residue 11, likely a read error; the protein shown is the DNA translation. The chain joins TRDV3 to TRDJ1; 8 bases agree with TRDD3. The J gene was not available in TCRdb and was assigned here by matching the DNA to germline segments. The CDR3 contains 25 residues. Looked up from germline, CDR1 is TVYSNPD and CDR2 is GDNSRS (reference sequence). The V gene end was trimmed by 5 bases and the J gene end by 0 bases; junction bases not matched to a gene: 41. The CDR3 nucleotides are TGTGCCCTCAACCGGTGGAGTTTACTGGGGGGCCATCCTCATGCGCAGACCTCGTACACCGATAAACTCATCTTT. Residues: CALNRWSLLGGHPHAQTSYTDKLIF. Combining the CDR3 with reference TRDV3 and TRDJ1 gives the whole variable domain CDKVTQSSPDQTVASGSEVVLLCTYDTVYSNPDLFWYRIRPDYSFQFVFYGDNSRSEGADFTQGRFSVKHILTQKAFHLVISPVRTEDSATYYCALNRWSLLGGHPHAQTSYTDKLIFGKGTRVTVEP.

This clone has a handful of counts. For the CDR3, the DNA is TGTGCTCTTGGGGTGAGACAAGCTTCAAGTACTGGGGGATACCTCTTGTACACCGATAAACTCATCTTT. This translates into CALGVRQASSTGGYLLYTDKLIF. V is TRDV1 and J is TRDJ1, with 12 bases that match TRDD3. Here the J gene came from matching the DNA to germline, since TCRdb omits it. The CDR3 extends over 23 amino acids. CDR1 is TSWWSYY, CDR2 QGS, per germline. V dropped 4 bases and J dropped 0; count of bases not matched to a gene: 24.